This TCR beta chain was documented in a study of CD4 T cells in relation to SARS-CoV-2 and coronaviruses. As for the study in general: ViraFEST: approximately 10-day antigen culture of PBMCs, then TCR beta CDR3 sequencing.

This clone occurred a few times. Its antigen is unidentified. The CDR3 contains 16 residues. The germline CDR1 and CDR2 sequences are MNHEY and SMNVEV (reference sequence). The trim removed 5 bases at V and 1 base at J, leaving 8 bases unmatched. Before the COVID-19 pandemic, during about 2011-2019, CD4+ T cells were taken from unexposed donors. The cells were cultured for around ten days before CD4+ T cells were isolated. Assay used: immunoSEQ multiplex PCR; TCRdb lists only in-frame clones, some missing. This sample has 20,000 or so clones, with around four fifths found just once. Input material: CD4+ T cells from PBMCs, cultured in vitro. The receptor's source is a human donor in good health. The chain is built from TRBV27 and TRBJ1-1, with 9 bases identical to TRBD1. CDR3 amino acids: CASSRDRASGNTEAFF. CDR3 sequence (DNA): TGTGCCAGCAGTCGGGACAGGGCGAGTGGGAACACTGAAGCTTTCTTT.